Each of the 28 T cell receptor beta chains below was sequenced from the same sample in a study of cytomegalovirus exposure and HLA in healthy donors. PCR involved 60 Vbeta and 13 Jbeta primers. Assay: immunoSEQ multiplex PCR; the TCRdb copy retains only in-frame clones and omits some. The sample yields about 200,000 clones, roughly 80% seen once. Sequencing was done on a sample of PBMCs. Receptors originate from a woman in her thirties in good health and CMV-seronegative.

The gene calls are TRBV6-4 and TRBJ2-1, with TRBD2 matching 16 bases. Germline CDR1 is MRHNA and CDR2 is SNTAGT. J lost 6 bases, V lost 5 bases, and 4 bases had no gene match. The CDR3 spans 16 residues. CDR3 region: CASSPGTSGGANEQFF. The CDR3 coding sequence is TGTGCCAGCAGTCCAGGGACTAGCGGGGGGGCCAATGAGCAGTTCTTC.

The V and J genes are TRBV7-2 and TRBJ2-5; D perhaps matches TRBD1 (7 bases). Trimming took off 6 bases at V and 2 bases at J, with 25 bases between the two ends. This CDR3 is 18 amino acids long. Germline lookup yields CDR1 SGHTA and CDR2 FQGNSA. The CDR3 nucleotides read TGTGCCAGCAGATCTACCGTGCGGGGCAGGGGGGAACAAGAGACCCAGTACTTC. This sequence encodes CASRSTVRGRGEQETQYF.

This chain joins TRBV30 and TRBJ1-5; D gene unclear. CDR1 is GTSNPN, CDR2 SVGIG, per germline (reference sequence). The V end lost 0 bases, the J end lost 4 bases, and 16 bases lay between the germline ends. The CDR3 runs 16 residues. The CDR3 reads CAWSVPLRSANQPQHF. CDR3 coding DNA: TGTGCCTGGAGTGTTCCCCTCCGGAGTGCGAATCAGCCCCAGCATTTT. Full variable domain (missing parts from reference TRBV30 and TRBJ1-5): SQTIHQWPATLVQPVGSPLSLECTVEGTSNPNLYWYRQAAGRGLQLLFYSVGIGQISSEVPQNLSASRPQDRQFILSSKKLLLSDSGFYLCAWSVPLRSANQPQHFGDGTRLSIL.

This clone was seen a few times. V usage is TRBV7-8 and J usage is TRBJ2-3; 7 bases map to TRBD2. The junction had 9 bases not matched to a gene; V was cut back by 4 bases and J by 2 bases. The CDR3 consists of 16 residues. The germline CDR1 and CDR2 sequences are SGHVS and FQNEAQ. The CDR3 here is CASSSPRLAFTDTQYF. The CDR3, as DNA: TGTGCCAGCAGCTCGCCAAGACTAGCCTTCACAGATACGCAGTATTTT.

The chain has TRBV6-6 and TRBJ2-2; D might be TRBD2 (6 bases). This CDR3 contains 15 residues. Germline CDR1 reads MNHNY; CDR2 reads SVGAGI (reference sequence). Trimming took off 10 bases at V and 6 bases at J, with 21 bases between the two ends. The CDR3 reads CATIRLGGIAGELFF. The CDR3 bases are TGTGCCACCATTAGGCTGGGAGGTATAGCCGGGGAGCTGTTTTTT.

V gene TRBV4-1 combines with J gene TRBJ2-7; TRBD1 is a possible D gene (6 bases). This CDR3 has 15 amino acids. CDR1 is MGHRA and CDR2 is YSYEKL in the germline V gene. Between the trimmed V and J ends, which lost 4 bases and 2 bases, there was a span of 15 bases. The CDR3 region is CASSRRRDTTYEQYF. The CDR3 DNA reads TGCGCCAGCAGCCGGCGTCGGGACACTACCTACGAGCAGTACTTC.

This chain connects TRBV18 to TRBJ2-3; 8 bases line up with TRBD1. The CDR3 has 17 residues. Germline V gene data show CDR1 as KGHSH and CDR2 as LQKENI. Losses at the gene ends were 0 bases for V and 3 bases for J; bases not matched to a gene: 8. The chain's CDR3 is CASSPPTGQGGTDTQYF. Written as DNA, the CDR3 is TGTGCCAGCTCACCACCAACCGGACAGGGTGGGACAGATACGCAGTATTTT.

This chain links TRBV9 with TRBJ1-2, with TRBD1 identical over 7 bases. Germline CDR1 and CDR2: SGDLS and YYNGEE. J lost 3 bases, V lost 3 bases, and 11 bases had no gene match. The CDR3 is 16 amino acids. The CDR3 here is CASSEPNDRVDYGYTF. In DNA form, the CDR3 reads TGTGCCAGCAGCGAACCTAACGACAGGGTCGACTATGGCTACACCTTC.

The gene calls are TRBV10-3 and TRBJ1-1; TRBD1 might be the D (6 bases). V was shortened by 7 bases and J by 3 bases, with 12 bases between the two germline ends. This CDR3 contains 13 residues. Germline V gene data show CDR1 as ENHRY and CDR2 as SYGVKD. The CDR3 loop is CAIMGGGDTEAFF. The CDR3 DNA reads TGTGCCATCATGGGAGGGGGGGACACTGAAGCTTTCTTT.

The V gene is TRBV4-1, the J gene TRBJ1-2; a possible D gene is TRBD1 (5 bases). Between the trimmed V and J ends, which lost 8 bases and 3 bases, there was a span of 16 bases. The CDR3 sequence is 14 residues long. Germline V CDR1 and CDR2: MGHRA, YSYEKL. This CDR3 is CASSNRGSHYGYTF. The CDR3 nucleotides are TGCGCCAGCTCCAATCGGGGGTCTCACTATGGCTACACCTTC.

This rearrangement joins TRBV11-2 to TRBJ2-7; 8 nucleotides align to TRBD2. J was trimmed by 2 bases and V by 8 bases; bases with no gene match: 5. CDR3 length: 13 amino acids. The germline V gene encodes CDR1 SGHAT and CDR2 FQNNGV. CDR3 bases: TGTGCCAGCTCGCCCGGGGGGGCCTACGAGCAGTACTTC. Its protein product is CASSPGGAYEQYF.

V and J are TRBV7-9 and TRBJ2-7, with D hard to call. V was clipped by 5 bases and J by 2 bases, with 7 bases between them. Germline lookup yields CDR1 SEHNR and CDR2 FQNEAQ (reference sequence). CDR3 length: 12 residues. CDR3 protein: CASSPVPYEQYF. Here the CDR3 DNA reads TGTGCCAGCAGCCCGGTTCCCTACGAGCAGTACTTC.

V gene TRBV7-2 combines with J gene TRBJ1-2; 8 bases map to TRBD1. Trimming removed 5 bases from V and 5 bases from J; junction bases left unmatched: 13. The CDR3 has 16 residues. The germline CDR1 and CDR2 sequences are SGHTA and FQGNSA. CDR3 nucleotide sequence: TGTGCCAGCAGCCCACAGGCCGTGGACAGGGTGTATGGCTACACCTTC. Amino acids: CASSPQAVDRVYGYTF.

The chain is built from TRBV21-1 and TRBJ2-7; TRBD2 reflects the table's D call only, with no check against the DNA. TRBV21-1 has pseudogene status. This CDR3 comprises 15 residues. DNA of the CDR3: TGTGCCAGCAGCGCCCGTAGCGGGAGGGCCTACGAGCAGTACTTC. This gives the protein CASSARSGRAYEQYF.

This chain links TRBV13 with TRBJ2-5; TRBD1 matches 10 bases. The DNA end lines up better with TRBJ2-7; the J call may be wrong. CDR1 PRHDT and CDR2 FYEKMQ come from the germline V gene (reference sequence). The CDR3 sequence is 14 residues long. The CDR3 loop reads CASSFGTGEYEQYF. The CDR3 DNA reads as TGTGCCAGCAGCTTCGGGACAGGGGAATACGAGCAGTACTTC.

J is TRBJ2-1 and V is TRBV29-1; D is perhaps TRBD2 (6 bases). Per the germline V gene, CDR1 is SQVTM and CDR2 is ANQGSEA. The CDR3 spans 13 residues. V was shortened by 4 bases and J by 5 bases, with 12 bases between the two germline ends. Written as DNA, the CDR3 is TGCAGCGTTGCCGGGAGAACCGACAATGAGCAGTTCTTC. Protein sequence: CSVAGRTDNEQFF.

The rearrangement uses TRBV7-9 and TRBJ2-3; TRBD2 agrees at 12 bases. Germline assignment: CDR1 SEHNR and CDR2 FQNEAQ (reference sequence). This CDR3 is built from 16 residues. V was pared by 2 bases and J by 2 bases, with 2 bases of the junction left unmatched. The CDR3 is CASSLLAGGLTDTQYF. DNA of the CDR3: TGTGCCAGCAGCTTACTAGCGGGAGGGCTCACAGATACGCAGTATTTT.

CDR3 in amino acids: CASSLGSGPTYEQYF. The CDR3 DNA reads TGTGCCAGCAGCTTAGGCAGCGGGCCGACCTACGAGCAGTACTTC. The chain couples TRBV5-6 to TRBJ2-7, with D perhaps matching TRBD2 (6 bases). Germline-derived CDR1 and CDR2 are SGHDT and YYEEEE. V lost 2 bases and J 2 bases, leaving 14 bases between the germline ends. CDR3 length: 15 amino acids.

The V and J genes are TRBV2 and TRBJ2-5, with a tentative D call TRBD2 (5 bases). The CDR3 contains 14 residues. Looked up from germline, CDR1 is SNHLY and CDR2 is FYNNEI. V lost 10 bases and J lost 4, with 19 bases in between. For the CDR3, the DNA is TGTGCCACCTGTGGTCGGGGAAGGTCAGAGACCCAGTACTTC. The encoded protein is CATCGRGRSETQYF.

The table lists this clone with a few counts. DNA of the CDR3: TGTGCCAGCAGCCATGGCGGGGAGCCCCAGCATTTT. Its protein product is CASSHGGEPQHF. This chain links TRBV13 with TRBJ1-5; D call uncertain. V was shortened by 5 bases and J by 8 bases, with 10 bases between the two germline ends. The CDR3 length is 12 residues. Germline V gene data show CDR1 as PRHDT and CDR2 as FYEKMQ (reference sequence). Full variable domain (rest looked up from reference TRBV13 and TRBJ1-5): AAGVIQSPRHLIKEKRETATLKCYPIPRHDTVYWYQQGPGQDPQFLISFYEKMQSDKGSIPDRFSAQQFSDYHSELNMSSLELGDSALYFCASSHGGEPQHFGDGTRLSIL.

V gene TRBV5-4 combines with J gene TRBJ1-2; D is perhaps TRBD1 (5 bases). CDR1 is SGHNT and CDR2 is YYREEE in the germline V gene (reference sequence). Trimming cost V 1 base and J 3 bases, with 16 bases left between them. The CDR3 runs 16 residues. The CDR3 nucleotides are TGTGCCAGCAGCTTGTTACAAGGCTGGGACTACTATGGCTACACCTTC. It is translated as CASSLLQGWDYYGYTF. Drawing the rest from reference TRBV5-4 and TRBJ1-2, the complete variable domain is ETGVTQSPTHLIKTRGQQVTLRCSSQSGHNTVSWYQQALGQGPQFIFQYYREEENGRGNFPPRFSGLQFPNYSSELNVNALELDDSALYLCASSLLQGWDYYGYTFGSGTRLTVV.

The CDR3: CASSFGQGNTGELFF. The DNA of the CDR3 is TGCGCCAGCAGCTTTGGACAGGGTAACACCGGGGAGCTGTTTTTT. This chain links TRBV5-1 with TRBJ2-2, with TRBD1 identical over 8 bases. Trimming at V came to 2 bases and at J to 2 bases, leaving 2 bases not matched to a gene. This CDR3 spans 15 amino acids. Germline V lookup: CDR1 SGHRS, CDR2 YFSETQ.

In nucleotides, the CDR3 is TGTGCCAGCAGTGAAGCGGGGCCCCTTGAGGGCACAGATACGCAGTATTTT. Protein product: CASSEAGPLEGTDTQYF. The V gene is TRBV6-1, the J gene TRBJ2-3, with a possible D match to TRBD1 (5 bases). Germline assignment: CDR1 MNHNS and CDR2 SASEGT. There are 17 residues in the CDR3. V was pared by 0 bases and J by 1 base, with 14 bases between.

V and J are TRBV7-9 and TRBJ2-7, with D perhaps TRBD2 (5 bases). Between the trimmed V and J ends, which lost 1 base and 7 bases, there was a span of 8 bases. The germline V gene encodes CDR1 SEHNR and CDR2 FQNEAQ (reference sequence). The CDR3 is made up of 12 amino acids. This CDR3 reads CASSLGSGEQYF. The CDR3 DNA follows: TGTGCCAGCAGCTTAGGATCGGGAGAGCAGTACTTC.

V and J are TRBV4-2 and TRBJ2-2; the D gene is possibly TRBD2 (5 bases). This CDR3 is built from 15 residues. Trimming took off 4 bases at V and 3 bases at J, with 12 bases between the two ends. Germline V gene data show CDR1 as LGHNA and CDR2 as YNFKEQ. This CDR3 is CASSRMEADTGELFF. CDR3 coding DNA: TGTGCCAGCAGCCGTATGGAGGCCGACACCGGGGAGCTGTTTTTT.

This chain uses TRBV30 with TRBJ2-1; maybe TRBD1 (6 bases). The V end was cut by 4 bases, the J end by 2 bases, with 12 bases between. Germline CDR1 GTSNPN, CDR2 SVGIG (reference sequence). There are 14 residues in the CDR3. This CDR3 reads CAWTQGRAYNEQFF. The CDR3 DNA follows: TGTGCCTGGACACAGGGAAGGGCCTACAATGAGCAGTTCTTC.

The gene calls are TRBV5-6 and TRBJ1-4; the D gene is possibly TRBD1 (6 bases). CDR1 SGHDT and CDR2 YYEEEE come from the germline V gene. The CDR3 runs 14 residues. V shed 6 bases and J shed 6 bases, with 15 bases lying between them. CDR3 DNA: TGTGCCAGCACCACACAGGGTGACGATGAAAAACTGTTTTTT. Its protein product is CASTTQGDDEKLFF.

CDR3 residues: CASSQRGGYGYTF. The CDR3 DNA reads TGTGCCAGCAGCCAAAGGGGGGGCTATGGCTACACCTTC. The chain employs TRBV14 and TRBJ1-2, with TRBD1 as a possible D gene (6 bases). Trimming took 2 bases from V and 4 from J, leaving 8 bases between them. In germline, CDR1 is SGHDN, CDR2 FVKESK. The CDR3 spans 13 residues.